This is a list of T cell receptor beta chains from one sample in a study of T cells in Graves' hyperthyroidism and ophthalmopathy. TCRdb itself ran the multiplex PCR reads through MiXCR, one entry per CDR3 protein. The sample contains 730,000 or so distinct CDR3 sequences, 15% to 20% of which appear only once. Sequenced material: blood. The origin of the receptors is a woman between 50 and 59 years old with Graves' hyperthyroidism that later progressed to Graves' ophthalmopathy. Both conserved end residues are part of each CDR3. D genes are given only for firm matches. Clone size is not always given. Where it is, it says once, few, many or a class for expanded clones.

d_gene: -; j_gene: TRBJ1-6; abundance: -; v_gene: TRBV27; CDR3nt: TGTGCCAGCATGGATCTTCGGGGGGCATCCTATAATTCACCCCTCCACTTT; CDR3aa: CASMDLRGASYNSPLHF
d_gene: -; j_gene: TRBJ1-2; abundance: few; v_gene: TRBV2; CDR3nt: TGTGCCAGCAAAACAGGGCCGCGGTATGGCTACACCTTC; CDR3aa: CASKTGPRYGYTF
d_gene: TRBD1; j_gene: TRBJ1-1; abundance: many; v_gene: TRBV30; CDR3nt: TGTGCCTGGAACTGGGCAGGGGGCACTGAAGCTTTCTTT; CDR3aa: CAWNWAGGTEAFF
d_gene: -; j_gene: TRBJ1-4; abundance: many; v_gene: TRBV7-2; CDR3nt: TGTGCCAGCAGCCGAGCGGCGGGGTCAACTAATGAAAAACTGTTTTTT; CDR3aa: CASSRAAGSTNEKLFF
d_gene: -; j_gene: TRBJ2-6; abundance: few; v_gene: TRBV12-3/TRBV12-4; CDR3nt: TGTGCCAGCAGTTCCCGGACAGAACCATCTGGGGCCAACGTCCTGACTTTC; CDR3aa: CASSSRTEPSGANVLTF
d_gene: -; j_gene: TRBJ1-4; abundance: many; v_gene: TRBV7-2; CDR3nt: TGTGCCAGCAGCTTAGCGTCCCAACAAAAACTGTTTTTT; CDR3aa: CASSLASQQKLFF
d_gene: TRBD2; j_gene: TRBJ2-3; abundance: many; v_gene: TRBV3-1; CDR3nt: TGTGCCAGCAGCCACAGGCAAGCGGGGACCACAGATACGCAGTATTTT; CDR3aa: CASSHRQAGTTDTQYF
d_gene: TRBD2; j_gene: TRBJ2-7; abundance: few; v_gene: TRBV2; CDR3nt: TGTGCCAGCAGCTTAGGACTAGCGGGAGGGGTCCCCTACGAGCAGTACTTC; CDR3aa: CASSLGLAGGVPYEQYF
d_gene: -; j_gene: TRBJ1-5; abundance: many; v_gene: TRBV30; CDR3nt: TGTGCCTGGAGTGCTGGGAGCAATCAGCCCCAGCATTTT; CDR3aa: CAWSAGSNQPQHF
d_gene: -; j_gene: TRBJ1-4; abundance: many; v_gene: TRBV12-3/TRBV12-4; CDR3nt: TGTGCCAGCAGTTTCACGGGTCTCGGTGAAAAACTGTTTTTT; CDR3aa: CASSFTGLGEKLFF
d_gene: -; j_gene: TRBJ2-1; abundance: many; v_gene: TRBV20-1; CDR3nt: TGCAGTCCTTCCCCCTTAGGACGCAATGAGCAGTTCTTC; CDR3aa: CSPSPLGRNEQFF
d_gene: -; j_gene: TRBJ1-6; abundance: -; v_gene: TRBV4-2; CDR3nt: TGTGCCAGCAGCCAAGTCACCACTGGGACATTCAGAGATGCCTCACCCCTCCACTTT; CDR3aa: CASSQVTTGTFRDASPLHF
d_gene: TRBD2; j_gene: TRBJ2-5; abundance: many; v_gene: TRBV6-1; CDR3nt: TGTGCCAGCAGTTCCTGGGGGGGACCCAACGAGTACCAAGAGACCCAGTACTTC; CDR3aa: CASSSWGGPNEYQETQYF
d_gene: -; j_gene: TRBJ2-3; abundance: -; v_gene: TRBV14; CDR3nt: TGTGCCAGCAGCCAACCCCCCCGGGGGGCTTTCGCAGGAGATACGCAGTATTTT; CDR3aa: CASSQPPRGAFAGDTQYF
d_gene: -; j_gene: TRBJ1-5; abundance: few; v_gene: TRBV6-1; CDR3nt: TGTGCCAGCACCCCGGGGGACACCTCTTTCAATCAGCCCCAGCATTTT; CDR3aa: CASTPGDTSFNQPQHF
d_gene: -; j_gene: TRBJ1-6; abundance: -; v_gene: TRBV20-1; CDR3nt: TGCAGTGGCGTAGCCAGGGAGGACTATAATTCACCCCTCCACTTT; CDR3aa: CSGVAREDYNSPLHF
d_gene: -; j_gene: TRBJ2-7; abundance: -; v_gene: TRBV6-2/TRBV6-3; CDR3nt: TGTGCCAGCAGTTACGAAGGACAGAGCTCCTACGAGCAGTACTTC; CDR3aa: CASSYEGQSSYEQYF
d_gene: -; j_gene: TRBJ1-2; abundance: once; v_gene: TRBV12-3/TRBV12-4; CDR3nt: TGTGCCAGCAGCTTTCCCGGGCAGAGTTATGGCTACACCTTC; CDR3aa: CASSFPGQSYGYTF
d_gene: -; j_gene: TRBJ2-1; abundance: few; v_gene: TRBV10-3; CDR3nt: TGTGCCATGAGCTCCTACAATGAGCAGTTCTTC; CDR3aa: CAMSSYNEQFF
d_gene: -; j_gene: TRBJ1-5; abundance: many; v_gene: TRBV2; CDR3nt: TGTGCCAGCAGTGAGATGCGGGGGCATCAGCCCCAGCATTTT; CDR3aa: CASSEMRGHQPQHF
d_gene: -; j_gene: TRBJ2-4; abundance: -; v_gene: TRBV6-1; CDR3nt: TGTGCCAGCAGTGTCGGGGACGGCAAAAACATTCAGTACTTC; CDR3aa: CASSVGDGKNIQYF
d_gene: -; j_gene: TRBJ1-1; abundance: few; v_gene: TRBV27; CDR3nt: TGTGCCAGCAGGAAACAATCACTGAACACTGAAGCTTTCTTT; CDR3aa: CASRKQSLNTEAFF
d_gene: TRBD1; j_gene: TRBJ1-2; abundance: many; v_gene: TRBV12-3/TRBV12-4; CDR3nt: TGTGCCAGCAGTTCGTCCCGGGACAGGAGAGCTAACTATGGCTACACCTTC; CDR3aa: CASSSSRDRRANYGYTF
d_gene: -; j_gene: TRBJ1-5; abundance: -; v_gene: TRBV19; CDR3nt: TGTGCCAGTAGTATGATGGGAGCTAGCAATCAGCCCCAGCATTTT; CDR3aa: CASSMMGASNQPQHF
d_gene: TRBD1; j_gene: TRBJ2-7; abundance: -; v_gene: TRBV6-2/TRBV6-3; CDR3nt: TGTGCCAGCAGCCGGACAGGGAGGACCTACGAGCAGTACTTC; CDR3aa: CASSRTGRTYEQYF
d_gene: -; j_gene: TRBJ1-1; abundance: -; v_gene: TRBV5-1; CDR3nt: TGCGCCAGCAGCTCTCAGGGGAGGGGCACTGAAGCTTTCTTT; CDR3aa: CASSSQGRGTEAFF
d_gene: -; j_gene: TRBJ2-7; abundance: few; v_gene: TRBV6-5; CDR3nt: TGTGCCAGCAGTTACAGAGGGTCCAACGAGCAGTACTTC; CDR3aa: CASSYRGSNEQYF
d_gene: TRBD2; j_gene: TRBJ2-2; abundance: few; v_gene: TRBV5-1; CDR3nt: TGCGCCAGCAGCTTGTCGTTAGGCGGGAGCGCCGGGGAGCTGTTTTTT; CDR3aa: CASSLSLGGSAGELFF
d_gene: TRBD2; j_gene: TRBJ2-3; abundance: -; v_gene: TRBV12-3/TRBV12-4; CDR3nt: TGTGCCAGCAGTTTAGCGCCGGGACTAGCGTTCCCAGATACGCAGTATTTT; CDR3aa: CASSLAPGLAFPDTQYF
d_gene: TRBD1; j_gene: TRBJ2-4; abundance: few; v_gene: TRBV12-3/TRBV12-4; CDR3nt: TGTGCCAGCAGTTTATCCCCAGGGACAGGAAACATTCAGTACTTC; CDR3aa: CASSLSPGTGNIQYF
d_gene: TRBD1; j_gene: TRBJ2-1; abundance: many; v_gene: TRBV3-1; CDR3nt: TGTGCCAGCAGCCAAGTATCCGGGACAGGGGGCCATGAGCAGTTCTTC; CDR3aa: CASSQVSGTGGHEQFF
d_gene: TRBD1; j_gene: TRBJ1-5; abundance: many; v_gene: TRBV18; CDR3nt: TGTGCCAGCTCACCGGGACAGGTTGGCAATCAGCCCCAGCATTTT; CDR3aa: CASSPGQVGNQPQHF
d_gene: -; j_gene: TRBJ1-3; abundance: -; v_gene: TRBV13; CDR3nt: TGTGCCAACCGCGGCAGGGCTGGAAACACCATATATTTT; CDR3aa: CANRGRAGNTIYF
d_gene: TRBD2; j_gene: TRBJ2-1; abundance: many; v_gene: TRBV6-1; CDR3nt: TGTGCCAGCAGTCCAACCGGGACTAGCGTATCCAATGAGCAGTTCTTC; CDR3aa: CASSPTGTSVSNEQFF
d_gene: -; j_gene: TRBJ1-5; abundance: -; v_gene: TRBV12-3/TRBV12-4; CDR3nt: TGTGCCAGCAGTCCCACCGACCGGGGGGGCAATCAGCCCCAGCATTTT; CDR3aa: CASSPTDRGGNQPQHF
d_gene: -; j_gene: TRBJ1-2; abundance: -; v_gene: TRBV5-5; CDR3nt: TGTGCCAGCAGCTTGGCCGAGGGACGGAGTTCCTTC; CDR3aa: CASSLAEGRSSF
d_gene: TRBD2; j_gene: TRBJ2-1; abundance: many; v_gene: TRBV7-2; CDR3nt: TGTGCCAGCAGCCGATTTGGTAGCGGGGACTACAATGAGCAGTTCTTC; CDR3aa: CASSRFGSGDYNEQFF
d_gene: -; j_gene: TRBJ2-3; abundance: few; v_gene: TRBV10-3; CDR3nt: TGTGCCCGTCGTGGGGATACGCAGTATTTT; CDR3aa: CARRGDTQYF
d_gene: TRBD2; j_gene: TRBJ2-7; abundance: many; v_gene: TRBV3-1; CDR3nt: TGTGCCAGCAGCCAAGATGTAGAGCGGGGGTCCTACGAGCAGTACTTC; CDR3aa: CASSQDVERGSYEQYF
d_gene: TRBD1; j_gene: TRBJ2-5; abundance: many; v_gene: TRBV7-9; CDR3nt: TGTGCCAGCAGCCCAGCCTTGACCGGGACAGGTCTGCAAGAGACCCAGTACTTC; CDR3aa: CASSPALTGTGLQETQYF
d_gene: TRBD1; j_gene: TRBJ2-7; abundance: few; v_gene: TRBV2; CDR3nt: TGTGCCAGCAGACTGACAGGGGGCTCGGACGAGCAGTACTTC; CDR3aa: CASRLTGGSDEQYF
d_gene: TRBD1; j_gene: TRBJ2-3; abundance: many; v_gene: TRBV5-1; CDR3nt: TGCGCCAGCAGCGCAACCGGGACAGGGGGCCAGGGAGATACGCAGTATTTT; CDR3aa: CASSATGTGGQGDTQYF
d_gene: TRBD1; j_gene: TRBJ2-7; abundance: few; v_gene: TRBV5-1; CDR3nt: TGCGCCAGCAGCACTACCGGGACAGGGTCCGACGAGCAGTACTTC; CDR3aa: CASSTTGTGSDEQYF
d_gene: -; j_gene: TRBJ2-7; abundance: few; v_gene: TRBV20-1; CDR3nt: TGCAGTGCTTACCCAGGGGCCTCCTACGAGCAGTACTTC; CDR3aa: CSAYPGASYEQYF
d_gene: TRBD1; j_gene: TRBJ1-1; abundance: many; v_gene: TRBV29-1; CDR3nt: TGCAGCCCCCATGGACAGGCGGGAACTGAAGCTTTCTTT; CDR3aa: CSPHGQAGTEAFF
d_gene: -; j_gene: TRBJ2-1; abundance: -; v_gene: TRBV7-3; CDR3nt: TGTGCCAGCAGCCCCATACCGCGACTCTCCAATGAGCAGTTCTTC; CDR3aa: CASSPIPRLSNEQFF
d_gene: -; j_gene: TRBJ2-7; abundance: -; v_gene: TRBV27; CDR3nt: TGTGCCAGCAGTCCTCCCCCCGACATTGCCTACGAGCAGTACTTC; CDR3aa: CASSPPPDIAYEQYF
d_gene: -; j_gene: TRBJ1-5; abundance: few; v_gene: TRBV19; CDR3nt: TGTGCCAGTAGTCTCGGGGCCAGAGGGGGACGAGGACAGCCCCAGCATTTT; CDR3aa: CASSLGARGGRGQPQHF
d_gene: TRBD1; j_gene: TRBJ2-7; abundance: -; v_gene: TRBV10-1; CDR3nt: TGCGCCAGCAGCGATACCGACAGGGACGAGCAGTACTTC; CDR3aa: CASSDTDRDEQYF
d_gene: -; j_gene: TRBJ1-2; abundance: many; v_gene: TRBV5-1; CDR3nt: TGCGCCAGCAGCTTGGAAGCCTATGGCTACACCTTC; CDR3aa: CASSLEAYGYTF
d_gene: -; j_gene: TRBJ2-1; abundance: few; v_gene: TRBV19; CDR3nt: TGTGCCAGTAGTATAGCCGTATGGACCTACAATGAGCAGTTCTTC; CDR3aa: CASSIAVWTYNEQFF
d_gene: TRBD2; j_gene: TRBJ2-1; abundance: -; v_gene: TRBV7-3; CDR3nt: TGTGCCAGCAGCTTAGTTGAGCCTAGCGGGGGACAGCAGTTCTTC; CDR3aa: CASSLVEPSGGQQFF
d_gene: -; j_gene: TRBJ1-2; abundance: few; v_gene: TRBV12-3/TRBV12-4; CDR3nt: TGTGCCAGCAGTTTCCCTGGACGGGCGGGTGATGGCTACACCTTC; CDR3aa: CASSFPGRAGDGYTF
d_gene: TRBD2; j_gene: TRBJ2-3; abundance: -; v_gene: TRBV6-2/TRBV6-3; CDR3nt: TGTGCCAGCAGAAGACTAGCGGGGGAGCAGTATTTT; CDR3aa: CASRRLAGEQYF
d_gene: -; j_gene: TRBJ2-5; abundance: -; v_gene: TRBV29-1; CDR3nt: TGCAGCGTTGAAGGACCCCCCGGCAGGCAAGAGACCCAGTACTTC; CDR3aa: CSVEGPPGRQETQYF
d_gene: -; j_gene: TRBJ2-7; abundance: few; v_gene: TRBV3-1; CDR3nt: TGTGCCAGCAGCCAAGAAATCGGCGGGATCTACGAGCAGTACTTC; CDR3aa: CASSQEIGGIYEQYF
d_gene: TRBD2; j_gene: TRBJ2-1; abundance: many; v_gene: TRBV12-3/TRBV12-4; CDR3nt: TGTGCCAGCAGTTTAGGTTTGGCGGGGGGGCAGGGTGAGCAGTTCTTC; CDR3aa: CASSLGLAGGQGEQFF
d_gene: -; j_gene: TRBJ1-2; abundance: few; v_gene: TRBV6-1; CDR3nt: TGTGCCAGCAGTCACAACAGGGCGAACTATGGCTACACCTTC; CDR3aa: CASSHNRANYGYTF
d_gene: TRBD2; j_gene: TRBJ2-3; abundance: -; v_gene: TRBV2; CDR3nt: TGTGCCAGCAGTGAACTCCTAGCGGGGGGGCGGGATACGCAGTATTTT; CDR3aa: CASSELLAGGRDTQYF